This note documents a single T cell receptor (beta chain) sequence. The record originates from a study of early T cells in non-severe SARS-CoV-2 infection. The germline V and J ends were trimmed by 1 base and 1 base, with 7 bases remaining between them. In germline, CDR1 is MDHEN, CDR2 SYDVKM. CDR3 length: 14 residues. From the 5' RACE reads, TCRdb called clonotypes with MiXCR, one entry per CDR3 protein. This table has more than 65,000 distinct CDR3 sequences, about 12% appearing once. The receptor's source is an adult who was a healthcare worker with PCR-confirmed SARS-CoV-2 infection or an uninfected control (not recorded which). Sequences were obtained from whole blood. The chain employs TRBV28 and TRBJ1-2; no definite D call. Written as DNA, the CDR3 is TGTGCCAGCAGTTTATCCGGGGATAACTATGGCTACACCTTC. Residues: CASSLSGDNYGYTF.